This T cell receptor (beta chain) was documented in a study of Tregs in tolerant kidney transplant recipients. Study outcomes and limitations: Expanding Tregs on activated donor B cells appeared to best identify donor-specific TCRbeta clones. Few patients were studied, so findings need validation in larger groups.

The CDR3 is made up of 13 amino acids. Per the germline V gene, CDR1 is MNHNS and CDR2 is SASEGT. The ends were cut back, 6 bases at V and 6 bases at J, with 12 bases in the middle. Worth noting for this clone: Its antigen remains unknown.

Unstimulated regulatory T cells (CD4+CD25+CD127-), CD4+CD25- non-regulatory cells, CD4 and CD8 cells were FACS-sorted from thawed PBMCs. The protocol was immunoSEQ multiplex PCR, while the TCRdb copy is restricted to in-frame clones and leaves out a portion. The table includes under 100,000 clones, just over 90% detected once. The clonotype was recovered from a human donor in good health. The sample taken for sequencing was CD8+ T cells from blood. V is TRBV6-1 and J is TRBJ1-5; a weak D match, TRBD1 (6 bases). CDR3 protein: CASSQQGGQPQHF. The CDR3 DNA reads TGTGCCAGCAGCCAACAGGGAGGTCAGCCCCAGCATTTT.